A single sample is the source of the 22 T cell receptor beta chains below, sequenced in a study of Graves' ophthalmopathy and Graves' hyperthyroidism. Amplification of TCR beta CDR3 regions used RNA transcripts. HTBI primers were used in a first-round RT-PCR, which preceded a second-round multiplex PCR. One entry per CDR3 protein results from TCRdb running MiXCR on the multiplex PCR reads. The data show about 170,000 distinct CDR3 sequences, with approximately 38% seen just once and roughly 5.2% held by the top ten. Material: peripheral blood. These receptor sequences come from a woman between 40 and 50 years old with Graves' ophthalmopathy.

The sample holds many counts of this clonotype. The chain combines TRBV29-1 with TRBJ2-7; 11 bases agree with TRBD2. The CDR3 spans 13 residues. Germline CDR1 reads SQVTM; CDR2 reads ANQGSEA. V trimming: 6 bases; J trimming: 3 bases; junction bases outside the gene matches: 4. The CDR3: CSVPGTSGYEQYF. CDR3 DNA: TGCAGCGTCCCCGGGACTAGCGGCTACGAGCAGTACTTC.

This clonotype was seen at least ten times. The chain employs TRBV5-5 and TRBJ1-1, with D possibly matching TRBD1 (6 bases). V dropped 4 bases and J dropped 3 bases, with 16 bases sitting between them. CDR1 and CDR2 (germline): SGHKS, YYEKEE (reference sequence). This CDR3 contains 15 residues. CDR3 in DNA: TGTGCCAGCAGCCTTGTCGCAGGGGTCCACACTGAAGCTTTCTTT. Translating it yields CASSLVAGVHTEAFF.

Judged by abundance, this clonotype is medium-sized. This chain links TRBV19 with TRBJ1-5, with a tentative D call TRBD1 (5 bases). Per the germline V gene, CDR1 is LNHDA and CDR2 is SQIVND (reference sequence). V gave up 7 bases and J gave up 9 bases, with 19 bases separating them. This CDR3 has 14 amino acids. CDR3: CASKLRRTQMPQHF. Here the CDR3 DNA reads TGTGCCAGTAAATTGCGCAGGACACAAATGCCCCAGCATTTT.

This clonotype was counted only a few times. The rearrangement joins TRBV11-2 to TRBJ2-7; 9 nucleotides match TRBD2. CDR3 length: 16 amino acids. CDR1 is SGHAT and CDR2 is FQNNGV in the germline V gene. Trimming cost V 1 base and J 0 bases; bases outside gene matches: 4. CDR3 coding DNA: TGTGCCAGCAGCTTAGTCGTGACTAGCGGCTCCTACGAGCAGTACTTC. Its translation is CASSLVVTSGSYEQYF.

This clonotype was recorded at least ten times. The gene calls are TRBV6-5 and TRBJ1-2; D call uncertain. Between the trimmed V and J ends, which lost 4 bases and 7 bases, there was a span of 16 bases. Germline values: CDR1 MNHEY, CDR2 SVGAGI. CDR3 length: 14 residues. This chain's CDR3 is CASSFNRGNGGYTF. CDR3 in DNA: TGTGCCAGCAGTTTCAACCGGGGAAACGGTGGCTACACCTTC.

This clonotype has a count of ten or more. The CDR3 region has the DNA TGTGCCATCGTTAGGGACGGAGCTAACTATGGCTACACCTTC. This encodes CAIVRDGANYGYTF. The chain recombines TRBV10-3 with TRBJ1-2, with D possibly matching TRBD1 (5 bases). There are 14 residues in the CDR3. The ends were cut back, 8 bases at V and 0 bases at J, with 13 bases in the middle. CDR1 and CDR2 (germline): ENHRY, SYGVKD.

The V and J genes are TRBV28 and TRBJ2-7; 10 nucleotides line up with TRBD2. This CDR3 comprises 15 residues. Germline assignment: CDR1 MDHEN and CDR2 SYDVKM. The ends lost 5 bases at V and 2 bases at J; junction bases unmatched: 6. DNA for the CDR3: TGTGCCAGCAGTCTAACTAGCGGGATAACCTACGAGCAGTACTTC. Protein product: CASSLTSGITYEQYF.

This rearrangement joins TRBV7-9 to TRBJ1-2; 9 positions agree with TRBD1. Germline assignment: CDR1 SEHNR and CDR2 FQNEAQ (reference sequence). The CDR3 covers 14 residues. V dropped 5 bases and J dropped 2; count of bases not matched to a gene: 3. The CDR3 DNA reads TGTGCCAGCAGCGAGGGGACAGGGAACTATGGCTACACCTTC. Translating it yields CASSEGTGNYGYTF.

V gene TRBV6-2 or TRBV6-3 combines with J gene TRBJ2-6, with D perhaps being TRBD1 or TRBD2 (6 bases each). The CDR3 sequence is 16 residues long. Trimming pared 6 bases from V and 0 bases from J, leaving 12 bases between. Germline CDR1 reads MNHEY; CDR2 reads SVGEGT. The CDR3 nucleotides are TGTGCCAGCAGCGGGGGCAGCTTCTCTGGGGCCAACGTCCTGACTTTC. This codes for CASSGGSFSGANVLTF.

This clonotype appeared many times. This chain joins TRBV20-1 and TRBJ2-2; D not certain. CDR1 is DFQATT and CDR2 is SNEGSKA in the germline V gene (reference sequence). The CDR3 contains 11 residues. V was clipped by 6 bases and J by 6 bases, with 8 bases between them. Written as DNA, the CDR3 is TGCAGTGCCCAAGATGCCGGGGAGCTGTTTTTT. Translation gives CSAQDAGELFF.

This clonotype was found many times. This chain links TRBV27 with TRBJ2-5, with no clear D. Germline V gene data show CDR1 as MNHEY and CDR2 as SMNVEV (reference sequence). This CDR3 is built from 14 residues. Trimming cost V 5 bases and J 2 bases, with 12 bases left between them. CDR3 sequence: CASSDNRLQETQYF. The CDR3 DNA sequence: TGTGCCAGCAGTGATAATCGACTGCAAGAGACCCAGTACTTC.

This clonotype was seen many times. V and J are TRBV7-9 and TRBJ2-7; 7 bases are shared with TRBD1. Looked up from germline, CDR1 is SEHNR and CDR2 is FQNEAQ (reference sequence). Trimming cost V 4 bases and J 6 bases; bases outside gene matches: 9. This CDR3 region has 14 residues. The CDR3 DNA is TGTGCCAGCAGCTCAGGGGGTAGAGAGAGCGAGCAGTACTTC. Translated, it gives CASSSGGRESEQYF.

This rearrangement joins TRBV6-1 to TRBJ1-5; D ambiguous. This CDR3 comprises 13 residues. V was trimmed by 11 bases and J by 3 bases, leaving 14 bases between them. Per germline, CDR1 MNHNS and CDR2 SASEGT. The CDR3 spells CAGGPVFNQPQHF. The CDR3 DNA reads TGTGCCGGAGGTCCGGTTTTCAATCAGCCCCAGCATTTT.

This clonotype was detected many times. This chain's CDR3 is CASRPLDSGSNEKLFF. The CDR3 DNA is TGTGCCAGCAGGCCCCTTGACAGTGGTTCTAATGAAAAACTGTTTTTT. This chain links TRBV27 with TRBJ1-4; TRBD1 is a possible D gene (5 bases). Germline V gene sequence: CDR1 MNHEY, CDR2 SMNVEV (reference sequence). With 6 bases removed from V and 3 bases from J, the gap between germline ends came to 17 bases. The CDR3 length is 16 residues.

Many counts were recorded for this clonotype. The chain uses TRBV12-3 or TRBV12-4 and TRBJ2-1; tentatively, D is TRBD1 or TRBD2 (6 bases each). The CDR3 is 15 residues long. Trimming took 0 bases from V and 10 from J, leaving 16 bases between them. Here the CDR3 DNA reads TGTGCCAGCAGTTTAGCTAACAGGGCCCGGGGGGAGCAGTTCTTC. Translating gives CASSLANRARGEQFF.

The genes are TRBV28 and TRBJ1-5; D unclear. CDR3 length: 12 amino acids. CDR1 and CDR2 from the germline V gene are MDHEN and SYDVKM. V lost 7 bases and J 3 bases, leaving 7 bases between the germline ends. CDR3 DNA: TGTGCCAGCACCACACCCAATCAGCCCCAGCATTTT. The encoded protein is CASTTPNQPQHF.

The genes are TRBV6-2 or TRBV6-3 and TRBJ1-5, with D uncertain. CDR3 length: 13 residues. Trimming cost V 6 bases and J 6 bases, with 12 bases left between them. Looked up from germline, CDR1 is MNHEY and CDR2 is SVGEGT. The CDR3, as DNA: TGTGCCAGCAGCCCCTCTAAGGCTCAGCCCCAGCATTTT. It encodes CASSPSKAQPQHF.

This clonotype was detected ten times or more. The gene calls are TRBV6-2 or TRBV6-3 and TRBJ2-7; possible D gene TRBD2, 5 bases. The V end was cut by 3 bases, the J end by 2 bases, with 14 bases between. This CDR3 contains 15 residues. Germline V gene data show CDR1 as MNHEY and CDR2 as SVGEGT. CDR3 in DNA: TGTGCCAGCAGTTATGGACTGGCATTAACCTACGAGCAGTACTTC. This encodes CASSYGLALTYEQYF.

In this sample, this clonotype turned up many times. The V and J genes are TRBV12-3 or TRBV12-4 and TRBJ1-2; D possibly corresponds to TRBD1 (5 bases). V lost 2 bases and J 0 bases, leaving 16 bases between the germline ends. The CDR3 covers 17 residues. CDR3 sequence (DNA): TGTGCCAGCAGTTTACAGTCTGGGGGGGAGCCTAACTATGGCTACACCTTC. This gives the protein CASSLQSGGEPNYGYTF.

Many counts were recorded for this clonotype. This sequence joins TRBV15 and TRBJ1-5; perhaps TRBD1 as D (5 bases). Trimming pared 6 bases from V and 5 bases from J, leaving 14 bases between. CDR1 is LNHNV and CDR2 is YYDKDF in the germline V gene (reference sequence). The CDR3 has 14 amino acids. CDR3 protein: CATRRLGRDQPQHF. The CDR3 nucleotides are TGTGCCACCAGGAGATTGGGGCGGGATCAGCCCCAGCATTTT.

This clonotype has a single count. The chain recombines TRBV10-3 with TRBJ2-5; the match to TRBD1 covers 7 bases. Per germline, CDR1 ENHRY and CDR2 SYGVKD. The junction had 6 bases not matched to a gene; V was cut back by 3 bases and J by 5 bases. The CDR3 loop spans 14 amino acids. The CDR3 DNA reads TGTGCCATCAGTGAAACGACAGGGCAGGAGACCCAGTACTTC. It codes for CAISETTGQETQYF.

J is TRBJ2-2 and V is TRBV12-3 or TRBV12-4, with D unclear. The CDR3 consists of 14 residues. Between the trimmed V and J ends, which lost 3 bases and 3 bases, there was a span of 8 bases. As DNA, the CDR3 is TGTGCCAGCAGTTTGGTGGGGTACACCGGGGAGCTGTTTTTT. Translating it yields CASSLVGYTGELFF.